The rows below give T cell receptor beta chains drawn from one sample of a study of blood T cell repertoires in COVID-19. Clones were read by immunoSEQ multiplex PCR, and TCRdb kept only the in-frame ones, dropping some. The sample includes about 300,000 clones, roughly 90% of them seen just once. The specimen was peripheral blood. Receptor source: a man between 18 and 35 years old who had recovered from COVID-19. Both conserved end residues are part of each CDR3.

CDR3aa: CASSESDSPGANVLTF
v_gene: TRBV2
j_gene: TRBJ2-6

CDR3aa: CASSPHGGQGYEQYF
v_gene: TRBV6-5
j_gene: TRBJ2-7

CDR3aa: CASRPPGTANYGYTF
v_gene: TRBV6-5
j_gene: TRBJ1-2

CDR3aa: CSVTTAADYGYTF
v_gene: TRBV29-1
j_gene: TRBJ1-2

CDR3aa: CSASFQRDQPQHF
v_gene: TRBV20-1
j_gene: TRBJ1-5

CDR3aa: CASSDSGQGHTEAFF
v_gene: TRBV19
j_gene: TRBJ1-1

CDR3aa: CASRSGTTYNEQFF
v_gene: TRBV19
j_gene: TRBJ2-1

CDR3aa: CASTLSGFPTDTQYF
v_gene: TRBV11-2
j_gene: TRBJ2-3

CDR3aa: CASSLRTSGSYNEQFF
v_gene: TRBV7-8
j_gene: TRBJ2-1

CDR3aa: CASSLGAETQYF
v_gene: TRBV5-4
j_gene: TRBJ2-5

CDR3aa: CAISSSGESQPQHF
v_gene: TRBV24-1
j_gene: TRBJ1-5

CDR3aa: CSADNGETQYF
v_gene: TRBV20-1
j_gene: TRBJ2-5

CDR3aa: CASKGQGLTEAFF
v_gene: TRBV2
j_gene: TRBJ1-1

CDR3aa: CASSLRMDRENEKLFF
v_gene: TRBV18
j_gene: TRBJ1-4

CDR3aa: CASTFTSAENYEQYF
v_gene: TRBV5-1
j_gene: TRBJ2-7

CDR3aa: CASSPLSGELFF
v_gene: TRBV4-3
j_gene: TRBJ2-2

CDR3aa: CASSLVRGTEAFF
v_gene: TRBV5-1
j_gene: TRBJ1-1

CDR3aa: CASSLGPYGYTF
v_gene: TRBV19
j_gene: TRBJ1-2

CDR3aa: CASSVEDRLNTEAFF
v_gene: TRBV9
j_gene: TRBJ1-1

CDR3aa: CASSTGLNTEAFF
v_gene: TRBV9
j_gene: TRBJ1-1

CDR3aa: CASSLYGNTEAFF
v_gene: TRBV7-9
j_gene: TRBJ1-1

CDR3aa: CASSLGQGVNSPLHF
v_gene: TRBV4-1
j_gene: TRBJ1-6

CDR3aa: CASSLGFLRSFYGYTF
v_gene: TRBV5-4
j_gene: TRBJ1-2

CDR3aa: CASSLAQSEAFF
v_gene: TRBV5-1
j_gene: TRBJ1-1

CDR3aa: CASSWDSLTGELFF
v_gene: TRBV5-1
j_gene: TRBJ2-2

CDR3aa: CASSFITGTDTQYF
v_gene: TRBV5-1
j_gene: TRBJ2-3

CDR3aa: CASAMGSSEGPGEQFF
v_gene: TRBV19
j_gene: TRBJ2-1

CDR3aa: CASSFTGTPSTDTQYF
v_gene: TRBV6-2/TRBV6-3
j_gene: TRBJ2-3

CDR3aa: CASSRTGGVITDTQYF
v_gene: TRBV18
j_gene: TRBJ2-3

CDR3aa: CATREGREVYEQYF
v_gene: TRBV27
j_gene: TRBJ2-7

CDR3aa: CASSLTGTGDTDNTEAFF
v_gene: TRBV7-9
j_gene: TRBJ1-1

CDR3aa: CASSPQAGAQTDTQYF
v_gene: TRBV4-1
j_gene: TRBJ2-3

CDR3aa: CASSSGTGYEQYF
v_gene: TRBV5-5
j_gene: TRBJ2-7

CDR3aa: CASSGGLAENEQFF
v_gene: TRBV9
j_gene: TRBJ2-1

CDR3aa: CASSPTDTVTGELFF
v_gene: TRBV19
j_gene: TRBJ2-2

CDR3aa: CASSLRTGYEQYF
v_gene: TRBV12-3/TRBV12-4
j_gene: TRBJ2-7

CDR3aa: CASSLLLGANVLTF
v_gene: TRBV3-1/TRBV3-2
j_gene: TRBJ2-6

CDR3aa: CASSPGQPVNQQYF
v_gene: TRBV18
j_gene: TRBJ2-7

CDR3aa: CASSQGQSPSTDTQYF
v_gene: TRBV4-1
j_gene: TRBJ2-3

CDR3aa: CASSLGGVREPLHF
v_gene: TRBV7-3
j_gene: TRBJ1-6

CDR3aa: CASSQDGGGGAPDTQYF
v_gene: TRBV4-3
j_gene: TRBJ2-3

CDR3aa: CASSQDLSWRDRGDSPLHF
v_gene: TRBV4-1
j_gene: TRBJ1-6

CDR3aa: CASRYRNSPLHF
v_gene: TRBV2
j_gene: TRBJ1-6